The 20 T cell receptor beta chains below come from one sample, sequenced in a study of early T cells in non-severe SARS-CoV-2 infection. Via MiXCR, TCRdb re-called the 5' RACE reads, giving one row per CDR3 protein. The sample lists 75,000 or so distinct CDR3 sequences, about 14% occurring once. The specimen was whole blood. The receptors come from an adult who was a healthcare worker with PCR-confirmed SARS-CoV-2 infection or an uninfected control (not recorded which).

This clonotype has more than one count but fewer than ten. V gene TRBV12-3 or TRBV12-4 combines with J gene TRBJ2-7, with D possibly being TRBD1 or TRBD2 (7 bases each). The germline V and J ends were trimmed by 7 bases and 5 bases, with 21 bases remaining between them. The CDR3 spans 15 residues. CDR3 protein: CASTPGGQSNHEQYF. The CDR3 DNA is TGTGCCAGCACTCCGGGGGGACAGTCGAATCACGAGCAGTACTTC.

The chain employs TRBV7-2 and TRBJ2-3; the match to TRBD2 covers 12 bases. CDR3 length: 16 residues. Per the germline V gene, CDR1 is SGHTA and CDR2 is FQGNSA. J was trimmed by 4 bases and V by 5 bases; bases with no gene match: 7. The CDR3: CASSPRLAGAPDTQYF. CDR3 nucleotides: TGTGCCAGCAGCCCCAGACTAGCGGGGGCCCCAGATACGCAGTATTTT.

This clonotype has only one observation. The J gene is TRBJ2-2, the V gene TRBV7-2; no firm D call. V was trimmed by 1 base and J by 3 bases, leaving 9 bases between them. The CDR3 consists of 15 residues. Looked up from germline, CDR1 is SGHTA and CDR2 is FQGNSA. The CDR3 sequence: CASSLVGRYTGELFF. DNA of the CDR3: TGTGCCAGCAGCTTAGTTGGACGGTACACCGGGGAGCTGTTTTTT.

This clonotype was seen only a few times. The V gene is TRBV29-1, the J gene TRBJ2-2; tentatively, D is TRBD1 or TRBD2 (5 bases each). The V and J ends lost 7 bases and 1 base respectively, with 10 bases between them. The CDR3 is 13 amino acids. From germline, CDR1 is SQVTM and CDR2 ANQGSEA. DNA of the CDR3: TGCAGCGCCGGGACGGTGAACACCGGGGAGCTGTTTTTT. It is translated as CSAGTVNTGELFF.

The chain is built from TRBV6-2 or TRBV6-3 and TRBJ2-7; 7 nucleotides align to TRBD1. From germline, CDR1 is MNHEY and CDR2 SVGEGT. V dropped 5 bases and J dropped 8; count of bases not matched to a gene: 12. The CDR3 runs to 14 residues. The chain's CDR3 is CASSTTGTSTQQYF. CDR3 nucleotide sequence: TGTGCCAGCAGTACGACAGGGACATCTACGCAGCAGTACTTC.

A few counts support this clonotype. This sequence joins TRBV5-4 and TRBJ2-7; tentatively, D is TRBD2 (5 bases). V was clipped by 4 bases and J by 2 bases, with 13 bases between them. This CDR3 spans 14 amino acids. Germline CDR1 reads SGHNT; CDR2 reads YYREEE (reference sequence). The CDR3 DNA follows: TGTGCCAGCAGCGCCGGACTTTCGCCCTACGAGCAGTACTTC. As protein: CASSAGLSPYEQYF. Full variable domain (remainder filled in from reference TRBV5-4 and TRBJ2-7): ETGVTQSPTHLIKTRGQQVTLRCSSQSGHNTVSWYQQALGQGPQFIFQYYREEENGRGNFPPRFSGLQFPNYSSELNVNALELDDSALYLCASSAGLSPYEQYFGPGTRLTVT.

The table lists this clonotype with many counts. The CDR3 is CASSQKRQRGITGELFF. DNA for the CDR3: TGTGCCAGCAGCCAAAAAAGGCAGCGGGGGATCACCGGGGAGCTGTTTTTT. The chain joins TRBV3-1 to TRBJ2-2; 8 bases fit TRBD2. Germline V CDR1 and CDR2: LGHDT, YNNKEL (reference sequence). The CDR3 loop spans 17 amino acids. Losses at the gene ends were 2 bases for V and 4 bases for J; bases not matched to a gene: 9. Together with reference TRBV3-1 and TRBJ2-2, the CDR3 gives the full variable domain: DTAVSQTPKYLVTQMGNDKSIKCEQNLGHDTMYWYKQDSKKFLKIMFSYNNKELIINETVPNRFSPKSPDKAHLNLHINSLELGDSAVYFCASSQKRQRGITGELFFGEGSRLTVL.

This clonotype was seen a few times. The chain uses TRBV28 and TRBJ2-7; D gene ambiguous. The V end lost 3 bases, the J end lost 7 bases, and 7 bases lay between the germline ends. Germline V gene sequence: CDR1 MDHEN, CDR2 SYDVKM. The CDR3 has 11 amino acids. CDR3 nucleotides: TGTGCCAGCAGTTTGGTACGGGAGCAGTACTTC. This codes for CASSLVREQYF.

This clonotype was counted ten times or more. V usage is TRBV5-1 and J usage is TRBJ2-7; TRBD1 matches at 8 bases. The CDR3 sequence is 16 residues long. Trimming removed 3 bases from V and 2 bases from J; junction bases left unmatched: 10. Germline CDR1 and CDR2: SGHRS and YFSETQ. Here the CDR3 reads CASSSGFGQGTYEQYF. CDR3 bases: TGCGCCAGCAGCTCGGGTTTCGGACAGGGAACCTACGAGCAGTACTTC.

This chain links TRBV29-1 with TRBJ2-3; D not certain. Between the trimmed V and J ends, which lost 7 bases and 0 bases, there was a span of 11 bases. The V gene's germline CDR1 is SQVTM and CDR2 ANQGSEA. CDR3 size: 13 residues. In nucleotides, the CDR3 is TGCAGCGGTTTCTCGGGTAGCACAGATACGCAGTATTTT. This codes for CSGFSGSTDTQYF.

A few counts support this clonotype. The chain recombines TRBV20-1 with TRBJ1-4, with D perhaps TRBD1 (6 bases). The CDR3 is made up of 15 amino acids. Trimming pared 0 bases from V and 8 bases from J, leaving 16 bases between. CDR1 and CDR2 (germline): DFQATT, SNEGSKA (reference sequence). CDR3: CSARDIGRGGEKLFF. The CDR3 DNA follows: TGCAGTGCTAGAGATATCGGCAGGGGAGGCGAAAAACTGTTTTTT.

CDR3 DNA: TGCAGTGCTAGCCCCCCCCCGCAGGATGAAAAACTGTTTTTT. As protein: CSASPPPQDEKLFF. V gene TRBV20-1 combines with J gene TRBJ1-4; no clear D. Germline V CDR1 and CDR2: DFQATT, SNEGSKA (reference sequence). V lost 3 bases and J 6 bases, leaving 14 bases between the germline ends. The CDR3 length is 14 residues.

The chain couples TRBV18 to TRBJ1-3; no clear D. Trimming shortened V by 3 bases and J by 0 bases, and 9 bases separated the two germline ends. The length of the CDR3 is 15 residues. In germline, CDR1 is KGHSH, CDR2 LQKENI. CDR3 loop: CASSPERFSGNTIYF. The DNA of the CDR3 is TGTGCCAGCTCACCGGAGAGATTCTCTGGAAACACCATATATTTT. The full variable domain, its missing parts supplied by reference TRBV18 and TRBJ1-3, is NAGVMQNPRHLVRRRGQEARLRCSPMKGHSHVYWYRQLPEEGLKFMVYLQKENIIDESGMPKERFSAEFPKEGPSILRIQQVVRGDSAAYFCASSPERFSGNTIYFGEGSWLTVV.

V and J are TRBV7-6 and TRBJ1-1, with a possible D match to TRBD1 (5 bases). CDR1 is SGHVS, CDR2 FNYEAQ, per germline. The CDR3 extends over 13 amino acids. V dropped 9 bases and J dropped 1 base, with 12 bases sitting between them. This chain's CDR3 is CASTRQTNTEAFF. The CDR3 DNA sequence: TGTGCCAGTACCAGACAGACGAACACTGAAGCTTTCTTT.

The table lists this clonotype with a few counts. V is TRBV11-2 and J is TRBJ1-1; D is uncertain. The germline V gene encodes CDR1 SGHAT and CDR2 FQNNGV. With 1 base removed from V and 7 bases from J, the gap between germline ends came to 16 bases. The CDR3 runs 15 residues. The CDR3 DNA follows: TGTGCCAGCAGCTTAGCTCCAGAGCTACGGAATGAAGCTTTCTTT. Protein: CASSLAPELRNEAFF.

The chain employs TRBV27 and TRBJ2-7, with a possible D match to TRBD1 (6 bases). The CDR3 is 16 residues long. Trimming pared 5 bases from V and 5 bases from J, leaving 22 bases between. Germline lookup yields CDR1 MNHEY and CDR2 SMNVEV (reference sequence). The CDR3 here is CASSLHRNRVEDEQYF. The CDR3, as DNA: TGTGCCAGCAGTCTACATAGAAACAGGGTTGAGGACGAGCAGTACTTC.

The J gene is TRBJ2-7, the V gene TRBV6-5, with D uncertain. Germline V gives CDR1 MNHEY, CDR2 SVGAGI. V lost 8 bases and J 3 bases, leaving 17 bases between the germline ends. CDR3 length: 14 amino acids. The CDR3 nucleotides are TGTGCCAGCTCCCGCCATGCGGCGGACTACGAGCAGTACTTC. As protein: CASSRHAADYEQYF.

CDR3 bases: TGCGCCAGCAGCTCTGTTCTAGCGGGGGACCTCAACACCGGGGAGCTGTTTTTT. Protein sequence: CASSSVLAGDLNTGELFF. V and J are TRBV5-1 and TRBJ2-2, with 10 nucleotides matching TRBD2. J gave up 2 bases and V 3 bases, and 10 bases lay outside the gene matches. CDR1 and CDR2 from the germline V gene are SGHRS and YFSETQ. The CDR3 contains 18 residues.

The V gene is TRBV28, the J gene TRBJ1-1; 7 bases are a match to TRBD1. The CDR3 totals 16 residues. V was clipped by 1 base and J by 0 bases; unmatched bases: 5. The germline V gene encodes CDR1 MDHEN and CDR2 SYDVKM. Here the CDR3 DNA reads TGTGCCAGCAGTTTATTGACAGGGACTATGAACACTGAAGCTTTCTTT. Protein sequence: CASSLLTGTMNTEAFF.

This clonotype appeared a few times. The chain carries TRBV10-3 and TRBJ2-1, with 7 bases aligning to TRBD1. Germline V gene data show CDR1 as ENHRY and CDR2 as SYGVKD. The CDR3 loop spans 13 amino acids. J gave up 7 bases and V 5 bases, and 5 bases lay outside the gene matches. The CDR3 region is CAISNRGQNEQFF. The CDR3 nucleotides read TGTGCCATCAGTAACAGGGGTCAAAATGAGCAGTTCTTC.